This is a list of T cell receptor beta chains from one sample in a study of T cell responses to AZD1222 COVID-19 vaccine. Profiled with immunoSEQ multiplex PCR; TCRdb holds only in-frame clones, not every one. The sample has about 130,000 clones, about 89% seen once. Here the sequenced sample was peripheral blood, taken 28 days after the second AZD1222 dose. These receptors all stem from an adult who received the AZD1222 COVID-19 vaccine. The CDR3 runs from the conserved cysteine through the conserved F or W. D genes are given only for firm matches. Not every row has a clone size; where given, it reads once, few, many or a size class.

v_gene	len	j_gene	abundance	d_gene	CDR3nt	CDR3aa
TRBV10-3	15	TRBJ2-3	NA	TRBD2	TGTGCCATCAGTGAGCAGAGCGGGGGCACAGATACGCAGTATTTT	CAISEQSGGTDTQYF
TRBV5-1	13	TRBJ1-2	NA	NA	TGCGCCAGCAGCTTGGCCAGGGACTATGGCTACACCTTC	CASSLARDYGYTF
TRBV5-5	14	TRBJ1-1	NA	NA	TGTGCCAGCAGCTATGGAGACGGGGGCACTGAAGCTTTCTTT	CASSYGDGGTEAFF
TRBV19	13	TRBJ1-4	once	TRBD1	TGTGCCAGTACTGTACAGGGGCGTGAAAAACTGTTTTTT	CASTVQGREKLFF
TRBV28	15	TRBJ1-3	NA	TRBD1	TGTGCCAGCAGTTCCCCGGGACAGGTTGGAAACACCATATATTTT	CASSSPGQVGNTIYF
TRBV7-2	14	TRBJ1-2	NA	TRBD1	TGTGCCAGCAGTCCCGGGACAGGGATCTATGGCTACACCTTC	CASSPGTGIYGYTF
TRBV10-1	12	TRBJ2-2	NA	NA	TGCGCCAGCAACAGCCGCGTCGGGGAGCTGTTTTTT	CASNSRVGELFF
TRBV7-2	14	TRBJ2-7	NA	TRBD2	TGTGCCAGCAGCTTAGTTAGCGGGCAAGGGGAGCAGTACTTC	CASSLVSGQGEQYF
TRBV19	14	TRBJ1-3	NA	NA	TGTGCCAGTAGCCTGACAGGTGGAGTAAACACCATATATTTT	CASSLTGGVNTIYF
TRBV7-9	13	TRBJ2-1	NA	NA	TGTGCCAGCAGCTTACCCTCGGGCCACGAGCAGTTCTTC	CASSLPSGHEQFF
TRBV7-6	13	TRBJ2-1	NA	NA	TGTGCCAGCAGCTCAAGGACTTCCAATGAGCAGTTCTTC	CASSSRTSNEQFF
TRBV28	15	TRBJ1-5	once	NA	TGTGCCAGCAGTCAAACGGACGGATTTTTTGAAGCCCAGCATTTT	CASSQTDGFFEAQHF
TRBV7-9	12	TRBJ1-6	NA	NA	TGTGCCAGCACCCAACCTAATTCACCCCTCCACTTT	CASTQPNSPLHF
TRBV6-5	15	TRBJ1-1	NA	NA	TGTGCCAGCAGGCGGAGCTCCTACATGAACACTGAAGCTTTCTTT	CASRRSSYMNTEAFF
TRBV30	14	TRBJ1-1	once	TRBD1	TGTGCCTGGAATAGGGGACAGGGGGCATCTGAAGCTTTCTTT	CAWNRGQGASEAFF
TRBV3-1/TRBV3-2	16	TRBJ2-7	few	TRBD2	TGTGCCAGCAGCCAAGTCCTAGCGGGAAACTCCTACGAGCAGTACTTC	CASSQVLAGNSYEQYF
TRBV21-1	18	TRBJ2-6	once	NA	TGTGCCAGCAGCAAAGTAGATAGGGGATACTCTGGGGCCAACGTCCTGACTTTC	CASSKVDRGYSGANVLTF
TRBV7-6	13	TRBJ2-5	many	NA	TGTGCCAGCAGCTTAATAGGTCAAGAGACCCAGTACTTC	CASSLIGQETQYF
TRBV4-2	14	TRBJ2-7	NA	NA	TGTGCCAGCAGCCAAGGTTCGCTGTGGGGAGAGCAGTACTTC	CASSQGSLWGEQYF
TRBV5-1	14	TRBJ1-1	NA	TRBD1	TGCGCCAGCAGCTTGGGGGGACAGGGGAGGTTAGCTTTCTTT	CASSLGGQGRLAFF
TRBV6-5	14	TRBJ1-2	NA	NA	TGTGCCAGCCACCGGGGGGGCGCGAACTATGGCTACACCTTC	CASHRGGANYGYTF
TRBV11-3	12	TRBJ2-5	NA	NA	TGTGCCAGCAGCTACCAAGCGGAGACCCAGTACTTC	CASSYQAETQYF
TRBV21-1	19	TRBJ1-6	NA	NA	TGTGCCAGCAGCTGCGACAGGACTAAAGGCATGTCCTATAATTCACCCCTCCACTTT	CASSCDRTKGMSYNSPLHF
TRBV5-1	16	TRBJ2-3	NA	TRBD1	TGCGCCAGCAGCTTGGCTGGCAGGGGGCGCTCAGATACGCAGTATTTT	CASSLAGRGRSDTQYF
TRBV7-9	14	TRBJ2-7	NA	NA	TGTGCCAGCAGCAACCCGGGGCAGTCCTACGAGCAGTACTTC	CASSNPGQSYEQYF
TRBV12-3/TRBV12-4	13	TRBJ1-2	NA	TRBD1	TGTGCCAGCAGTTTAAGCGGGCAACAGGGGAGTACCTTC	CASSLSGQQGSTF
TRBV27	11	TRBJ1-1	NA	NA	TGTGCCAGCAGTTTATACCCTGAAGCTTTCTTT	CASSLYPEAFF
TRBV5-4	14	TRBJ2-7	NA	NA	TGTGCCAGCAGCTTTCCAGGAGGAACCCACGAGCAGTACTTC	CASSFPGGTHEQYF
TRBV19	15	TRBJ2-7	NA	NA	TGTGCCAGTAGTAGAACGACAGCAAATCCCTACGAGCAGTACTTC	CASSRTTANPYEQYF
TRBV5-1	17	TRBJ1-2	NA	TRBD1	TGCGCCAGCAGCTCTTCGGGACAGGGGGACCTATACTATGGCTACACCTTC	CASSSSGQGDLYYGYTF
TRBV19	16	TRBJ2-1	NA	NA	TGTGCCAGTAGTATAGCCTCACAACCACATGGGGATGAGCAGTTCTTC	CASSIASQPHGDEQFF
TRBV5-1	14	TRBJ2-7	NA	TRBD2	TGCGCCAGCAGACCTGGACTAGCGGCCTACGAGCAGTACTTC	CASRPGLAAYEQYF
TRBV30	12	TRBJ1-2	NA	TRBD1	TGTGCCTGGAGACAGGGGACGGGAGGCTACACCTTC	CAWRQGTGGYTF
TRBV7-2	12	TRBJ2-7	NA	NA	TGTGCCAGCAGCTTAGTCGGGTACGAGCAGTACTTC	CASSLVGYEQYF
TRBV9	14	TRBJ2-2	once	TRBD2	TGTGCCAGCAGCCCCGGGGGGGACACCGGGGAGCTGTTTTTT	CASSPGGDTGELFF
TRBV7-2	14	TRBJ1-2	NA	NA	TGTGCCAGCAGCGTCCGGGAGCGCGTACGTGGCTACACCTTC	CASSVRERVRGYTF